What follows is one T cell receptor (beta chain) and its context. Its antigen is not known. The sample belongs to a study of high-grade serous ovarian cancer treatment subgroups. Study-wide context: Mean per sample: around 14,000 reads, 7,400 or so unique TCR beta rearrangements. Study conclusions and caveats: Repertoire analysis covered CDR3 alone, not CDR1 or CDR2. Bulk tumor TCR sequencing gave no spatial information. Clonal relatedness tracked neoantigen level, and by trend copy number and mutation load.

TCRdb keeps only in-frame clones here, not all; method: immunoSEQ multiplex PCR. This sample has roughly 1,900 clones, with 82% found just once. The tumor samples were collected prior to definitive surgery or chemotherapy. The sample consisted of tumor tissue. This TCR derives from a human donor with high-grade serous ovarian cancer.

CDR3 nucleotides: TGTGCCAGTAGTCCGGGACAGGGACGGCTAACTGAAGCTTTCTTT. Its translation: CASSPGQGRLTEAFF. The chain uses TRBV19 and TRBJ1-1, with 9 bases fitting TRBD1. Trimming removed 5 bases from V and 5 bases from J; junction bases left unmatched: 9. CDR3 length: 15 amino acids. Germline CDR1 reads LNHDA; CDR2 reads SQIVND (reference sequence).